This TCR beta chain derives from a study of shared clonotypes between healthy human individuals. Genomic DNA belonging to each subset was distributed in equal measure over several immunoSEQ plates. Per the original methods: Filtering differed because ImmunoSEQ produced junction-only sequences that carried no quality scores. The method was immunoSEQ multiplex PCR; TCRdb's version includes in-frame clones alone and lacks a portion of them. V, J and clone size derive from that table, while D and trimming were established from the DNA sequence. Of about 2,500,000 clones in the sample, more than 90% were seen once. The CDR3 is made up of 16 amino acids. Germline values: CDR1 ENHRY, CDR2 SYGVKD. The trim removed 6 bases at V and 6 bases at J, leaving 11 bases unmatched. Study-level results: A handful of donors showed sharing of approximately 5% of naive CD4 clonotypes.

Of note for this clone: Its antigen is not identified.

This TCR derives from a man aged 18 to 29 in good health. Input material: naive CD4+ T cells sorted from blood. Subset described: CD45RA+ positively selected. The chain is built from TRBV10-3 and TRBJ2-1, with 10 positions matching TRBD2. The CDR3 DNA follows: TGTGCCATCAGGCCCTCAGCGGGAGGGCCGGGCAATGAGCAGTTCTTC. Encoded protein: CAIRPSAGGPGNEQFF.